Reported below is one T cell receptor beta chain. What it binds is unknown. The entry originates in a study of blood T cells in healthy people across ages. Primers used in a second PCR of roughly 6 to 12 cycles were a sample-barcoded 5' primer and a J-beta primer mix. Each cDNA molecule carried a tag from a template-switch adaptor that contained 12 random nucleotides. CDR3-containing paired-end reads numbered at least 2.5 million in each sample. TCRdb re-called the 5' RACE reads through MiXCR, storing one row per CDR3 protein. The table records fewer than 950,000 distinct CDR3 sequences, about 55% of them present only once. Study-wide results and caveats: Changes in expanded clonotypes were possibly confounded, as the CMV status of donors was unknown.

PBMCs numbering at least 6.5 million were isolated per sample. The germline gives CDR1 DFQATT, CDR2 SNEGSKA (reference sequence). Trimming cost V 0 bases and J 8 bases, with 23 bases left between them. This CDR3 has 17 amino acids. This TCR was recovered from a man older than 75 in good health. The chain joins TRBV20-1 to TRBJ2-1, with TRBD1 as a possible D gene (5 bases). Sequenced material: blood. Here the CDR3 DNA reads TGCAGTGCTAGAGATCAAGTCCAGGGTCGCGTACAGGATGAGCAGTTCTTC. This translates into CSARDQVQGRVQDEQFF.